Below are 32 T cell receptor beta chains sequenced from a single sample in a study of blood T cell repertoires in COVID-19. Assay used: immunoSEQ multiplex PCR; TCRdb lists only in-frame clones, some missing. Of approximately 160,000 clones in the sample, 65% to 85% were seen once. What was sequenced was peripheral blood. The source of these receptors is a man in his sixties with active or convalescent COVID-19.

The rearrangement uses TRBV18 and TRBJ2-1; D ambiguous. CDR1 and CDR2 from the germline V gene are KGHSH and LQKENI. The ends were cut back, 5 bases at V and 6 bases at J, with 17 bases in the middle. This CDR3 is 15 amino acids long. The CDR3 nucleotides read TGTGCCAGCTCAACCATGACGGGTGGCGTCAATGAGCAGTTCTTC. Translating it yields CASSTMTGGVNEQFF.

J is TRBJ2-1 and V is TRBV28, with 7 nucleotides matching TRBD2. With 7 bases clipped from V and 0 bases from J, the junction kept 3 bases outside the gene matches. In germline, CDR1 is MDHEN, CDR2 SYDVKM. This CDR3 spans 14 amino acids. The CDR3 nucleotides read TGTGCCAGCATCAGCGGGACCTCCTACAATGAGCAGTTCTTC. Amino acid sequence: CASISGTSYNEQFF. Supplemented by reference TRBV28 and TRBJ2-1, the full variable domain reads DVKVTQSSRYLVKRTGEKVFLECVQDMDHENMFWYRQDPGLGLRLIYFSYDVKMKEKGDIPEGYSVSREKKERFSLILESASTNQTSMYLCASISGTSYNEQFFGPGTRLTVL.

This clone occurred a few times. This chain links TRBV19 with TRBJ2-7; 9 bases match TRBD2. Germline V gene lookup returns CDR1 LNHDA and CDR2 SQIVND (reference sequence). J gave up 2 bases and V 1 base, and 3 bases lay outside the gene matches. This CDR3 contains 15 residues. This CDR3 reads CASSIVSGRPYEQYF. DNA of the CDR3: TGTGCCAGTAGTATAGTGAGCGGGAGGCCCTACGAGCAGTACTTC.

The genes are TRBV5-1 and TRBJ2-7; TRBD2 matches at 11 bases. Germline CDR1 is SGHRS and CDR2 is YFSETQ. The CDR3 is 14 amino acids. The V gene end was trimmed by 2 bases and the J gene end by 3 bases; junction bases not matched to a gene: 1. CDR3: CASSFGTSGYEQYF. The CDR3 DNA reads TGCGCCAGCAGCTTCGGGACTAGCGGCTACGAGCAGTACTTC.

This clone was observed once. The chain joins TRBV14 to TRBJ1-1; perhaps TRBD1 as D (5 bases). Trimming took off 2 bases at V and 6 bases at J, with 13 bases between the two ends. Germline lookup yields CDR1 SGHDN and CDR2 FVKESK. CDR3 length: 14 residues. CDR3 sequence: CASSQHGTGAEAFF. CDR3 nucleotides: TGTGCCAGCAGCCAACACGGGACTGGCGCTGAAGCTTTCTTT.

The chain carries TRBV5-1 and TRBJ1-1; unclear D gene. The CDR3 runs to 15 residues. Germline V lookup: CDR1 SGHRS, CDR2 YFSETQ. V gave up 4 bases and J gave up 4 bases, with 17 bases separating them. The CDR3 DNA is TGCGCCAGCAGCCAAACCCCCGGGTCGGGCACTGAAGCTTTCTTT. Protein sequence: CASSQTPGSGTEAFF.

This chain joins TRBV15 and TRBJ1-6; D is undetermined. Germline lookup yields CDR1 LNHNV and CDR2 YYDKDF (reference sequence). This CDR3 is built from 16 residues. V lost 1 base and J 7 bases, leaving 14 bases between the germline ends. CDR3 nucleotides: TGTGCCACCAGCAGAGGGGAGCTTCTATGGAATTCACCCCTCCACTTT. Translation gives CATSRGELLWNSPLHF.

The chain joins TRBV16 to TRBJ2-1, with D tentatively TRBD1 (6 bases). V dropped 10 bases and J dropped 6 bases, with 19 bases sitting between them. CDR3 length: 14 amino acids. From germline, CDR1 is KGHSY and CDR2 FQNENV. CDR3: CANTVGDNVNEQFF. CDR3 DNA sequence: TGTGCCAACACCGTGGGGGACAATGTCAATGAGCAGTTCTTC.

The chain combines TRBV9 with TRBJ2-2; D gene ambiguous. Trimming took off 2 bases at V and 5 bases at J, with 10 bases between the two ends. The V gene's germline CDR1 is SGDLS and CDR2 YYNGEE. The CDR3 is made up of 14 amino acids. CDR3: CASSVGSRTGELFF. CDR3 in DNA: TGTGCCAGCAGCGTGGGCAGCAGAACCGGGGAGCTGTTTTTT.

The J gene is TRBJ2-5, the V gene TRBV7-9; maybe TRBD2 (5 bases). This CDR3 is 14 amino acids long. V was trimmed by 3 bases and J by 4 bases, leaving 12 bases between them. In germline, CDR1 is SEHNR, CDR2 FQNEAQ (reference sequence). CDR3: CASSFGIRLETQYF. For the CDR3, the DNA is TGTGCCAGCAGCTTCGGGATACGCTTAGAGACCCAGTACTTC.

The chain recombines TRBV29-1 with TRBJ2-5, with TRBD1 matching 9 bases. From germline, CDR1 is SQVTM and CDR2 ANQGSEA. J gave up 4 bases and V 7 bases, and 7 bases lay outside the gene matches. The CDR3 totals 13 residues. This CDR3 reads CSAAQGAGETQYF. The CDR3 DNA sequence: TGCAGCGCCGCACAGGGGGCGGGAGAGACCCAGTACTTC.

The CDR3 loop reads CASSYDLKVSPGGTEAFF. The CDR3 DNA reads TGTGCCAGCAGTTACGATCTGAAGGTTAGTCCCGGAGGGACTGAAGCTTTCTTT. This chain uses TRBV6-2 or TRBV6-3 with TRBJ1-1, with unresolved D. CDR1 and CDR2 (germline): MNHEY, SVGEGT. The CDR3 consists of 18 residues. V lost 2 bases and J lost 5, with 24 bases in between.

V gene TRBV5-4 combines with J gene TRBJ2-1; 8 nucleotides agree with TRBD2. CDR3 length equals 16 residues. V trimming: 0 bases; J trimming: 6 bases; junction bases outside the gene matches: 8. CDR1 and CDR2 (germline): SGHNT, YYREEE (reference sequence). This CDR3 reads CASSLDPGGVVNEQFF. The CDR3 DNA reads as TGTGCCAGCAGCTTGGATCCGGGAGGGGTAGTCAATGAGCAGTTCTTC. Based on the CDR3 plus reference TRBV5-4 and TRBJ2-1, the full variable domain is ETGVTQSPTHLIKTRGQQVTLRCSSQSGHNTVSWYQQALGQGPQFIFQYYREEENGRGNFPPRFSGLQFPNYSSELNVNALELDDSALYLCASSLDPGGVVNEQFFGPGTRLTVL.

J is TRBJ2-7 and V is TRBV5-4; the D gene is possibly TRBD2 (6 bases). CDR1 is SGHNT, CDR2 YYREEE, per germline (reference sequence). The V and J ends lost 4 bases and 5 bases respectively, with 25 bases between them. The CDR3 is 17 amino acids. CDR3 in amino acids: CASSAKAGSLSRDEQYF. The CDR3 bases are TGTGCCAGCAGCGCTAAGGCGGGGTCCCTCTCTCGGGACGAGCAGTACTTC.

This clone was seen a few times. V usage is TRBV19 and J usage is TRBJ1-5; TRBD1 agrees at 9 bases. This CDR3 contains 14 residues. Trimming at V came to 7 bases and at J to 7 bases, leaving 8 bases not matched to a gene. Per germline, CDR1 LNHDA and CDR2 SQIVND (reference sequence). CDR3 loop: CASTGDRENQPQHF. CDR3 nucleotide sequence: TGTGCCAGTACCGGGGACAGGGAGAACCAGCCCCAGCATTTT.

The chain joins TRBV11-2 to TRBJ2-7; unclear D gene. There are 13 residues in the CDR3. V was shortened by 3 bases and J by 7 bases, with 13 bases between the two germline ends. The germline gives CDR1 SGHAT, CDR2 FQNNGV. The CDR3 DNA is TGTGCCAGCAGCTTTGTACAGAGCCCAGAGCAGTACTTC. It is translated as CASSFVQSPEQYF.

The chain is built from TRBV21-1 and TRBJ1-3; the D segment call TRBD1 is taken from the table without a DNA check. TRBV21-1 is annotated as a pseudogene. The length of the CDR3 is 15 residues. Here the CDR3 DNA reads TGTGCCAGCAGCAACGACAGAACCTTTGGAAACACCATATATTTT. The encoded protein is CASSNDRTFGNTIYF.

The rearrangement links TRBV5-1 to TRBJ1-5, with a tentative D call TRBD1 (5 bases). This CDR3 has 13 amino acids. Germline lookup yields CDR1 SGHRS and CDR2 YFSETQ. Deletions cut 4 bases from V and 7 bases from J, with 12 bases between. The CDR3 nucleotides are TGCGCCAGCAGCGTCATTGGGGGGCAGCCCCAGCATTTT. This translates into CASSVIGGQPQHF.

This clone was recorded many times. The rearrangement links TRBV7-6 to TRBJ2-1; the D gene is possibly TRBD2 (6 bases). Germline CDR1 reads SGHVS; CDR2 reads FNYEAQ. CDR3 length equals 17 residues. V dropped 5 bases and J dropped 2 bases, with 19 bases sitting between them. This chain's CDR3 is CASSPTIYGSAYNEQFF. The DNA for the CDR3 is TGTGCCAGCAGCCCTACCATTTACGGGAGCGCCTACAATGAGCAGTTCTTC. The full variable domain, in which reference TRBV7-6 and TRBJ2-1 provide the parts outside the CDR3, is GAGVSQSPRYKVTKRGQDVALRCDPISGHVSLYWYRQALGQGPEFLTYFNYEAQQDKSGLPNDRFSAERPEGSISTLTIQRTEQRDSAMYRCASSPTIYGSAYNEQFFGPGTRLTVL.

The chain couples TRBV6-5 to TRBJ1-6, with TRBD1 identical over 9 bases. Germline values: CDR1 MNHEY, CDR2 SVGAGI. With 6 bases clipped from V and 8 bases from J, the junction kept 5 bases outside the gene matches. CDR3 length: 14 amino acids. The CDR3: CASSRTGEDSPLHF. Here the CDR3 DNA reads TGTGCCAGCAGCCGGACAGGGGAGGATTCACCCCTCCACTTT.

The chain carries TRBV7-9 and TRBJ1-3; 7 bases map to TRBD1. This CDR3 region has 15 residues. CDR1 and CDR2 from the germline V gene are SEHNR and FQNEAQ (reference sequence). V shed 1 base, J shed 8 bases, and the junction held 8 bases outside the gene matches. CDR3 region: CASSLGGQVADTIYF. CDR3 DNA sequence: TGTGCCAGCAGCTTAGGCGGACAGGTCGCGGACACCATATATTTT.

The V call is TRBV7-2, the J call TRBJ1-4; D possibly corresponds to TRBD1 (5 bases). Trimming removed 1 base at V and 8 bases at J, with 11 bases between. This CDR3 is 14 amino acids long. The germline CDR1 and CDR2 sequences are SGHTA and FQGNSA. The CDR3 coding sequence is TGTGCCAGCAGCTTAGTCTGGGGGGGAGAAAAACTGTTTTTT. Protein sequence: CASSLVWGGEKLFF.

The CDR3 bases are TGTGCCAGCAGCTTAGTTAGGGAGGCTAGCGAACAGTATTTT. Residues: CASSLVREASEQYF. V is TRBV7-2 and J is TRBJ2-3; a possible D gene is TRBD2 (6 bases). CDR1 is SGHTA and CDR2 is FQGNSA in the germline V gene. V gave up 1 base and J gave up 12 bases, with 17 bases separating them. The CDR3 covers 14 residues.

The J gene is TRBJ1-6, the V gene TRBV19; 8 nucleotides line up with TRBD1. V dropped 8 bases and J dropped 7; count of bases not matched to a gene: 7. The CDR3 totals 14 residues. In germline, CDR1 is LNHDA, CDR2 SQIVND (reference sequence). DNA for the CDR3: TGTGCCAGTGGGACAGGAGCCGAGAATTCACCCCTCCACTTT. It specifies CASGTGAENSPLHF.

The rearrangement uses TRBV5-5 and TRBJ1-1; D possibly corresponds to TRBD1 (5 bases). Germline V CDR1 and CDR2: SGHKS, YYEKEE (reference sequence). The ends were cut back, 1 base at V and 1 base at J, with 11 bases in the middle. The CDR3 totals 15 residues. DNA of the CDR3: TGTGCCAGCAGCTTGTGGAGGGACGGGAACACTGAAGCTTTCTTT. This codes for CASSLWRDGNTEAFF.

The rearrangement uses TRBV12-3 or TRBV12-4 and TRBJ2-3; D perhaps matches TRBD1 (6 bases). This CDR3 spans 13 amino acids. Trimming left V 7 bases short and J 4 bases short, with 12 bases between. The CDR3: CASIQGLADTQYF. The CDR3 DNA reads as TGTGCCAGCATTCAGGGGTTGGCAGATACGCAGTATTTT.

The chain has TRBV25-1 and TRBJ2-2, with TRBD2 identical over 12 bases. J lost 7 bases, V lost 7 bases, and 4 bases had no gene match. Germline V gene lookup returns CDR1 MGHDK and CDR2 SYGVNS. The CDR3 has 14 residues. CDR3 nucleotide sequence: TGTGCCAGCACGGCTAGCGGGAGGGTCGGGGAGCTGTTTTTT. As protein: CASTASGRVGELFF.

This chain uses TRBV15 with TRBJ2-3, with TRBD1 identical over 12 bases. Per the germline V gene, CDR1 is LNHNV and CDR2 is YYDKDF (reference sequence). The V gene end was trimmed by 3 bases and the J gene end by 0 bases; junction bases not matched to a gene: 1. The CDR3 contains 16 residues. CDR3 nucleotides: TGTGCCACCAGCAGGGGGACAGGGGGCAGCACAGATACGCAGTATTTT. Amino acids: CATSRGTGGSTDTQYF.

The sample holds a few counts of this clone. The V gene is TRBV5-1, the J gene TRBJ1-4, with 9 bases matching TRBD1. The CDR3 spans 16 residues. V lost 7 bases to trimming and J lost 6 bases; unmatched junction nucleotides: 13. Germline V gene lookup returns CDR1 SGHRS and CDR2 YFSETQ. CDR3 protein: CASGPGQGLGDEKLFF. In DNA form, the CDR3 reads TGCGCCAGCGGCCCGGGACAGGGTCTGGGAGATGAAAAACTGTTTTTT.

V usage is TRBV10-1 and J usage is TRBJ2-7; the match to TRBD1 covers 9 bases. Germline CDR1 is WNHNN and CDR2 is SYGVQD (reference sequence). The junction had 4 bases not matched to a gene; V was cut back by 3 bases and J by 1 base. This CDR3 contains 15 residues. The DNA for the CDR3 is TGCGCCAGCAGTGACGGGACAGGGCATTCCTACGAGCAGTACTTC. It yields the protein CASSDGTGHSYEQYF.

The J gene is TRBJ2-1, the V gene TRBV12-3 or TRBV12-4; tentative D call: TRBD1 (6 bases). There are 13 residues in the CDR3. Trimming took off 5 bases at V and 9 bases at J, with 14 bases between the two ends. The CDR3: CASSGGRAAEQFF. The DNA of the CDR3 is TGTGCCAGCAGTGGGGGCAGGGCGGCTGAGCAGTTCTTC.

The chain links TRBV6-5 to TRBJ2-5, with TRBD2 as a possible D gene (6 bases). Germline CDR1 reads MNHEY; CDR2 reads SVGAGI. This CDR3 comprises 14 residues. Trimming left V 7 bases short and J 4 bases short, with 16 bases between. This chain's CDR3 is CASNRSGRLETQYF. For the CDR3, the DNA is TGTGCCAGCAACCGGAGCGGGCGGTTAGAGACCCAGTACTTC.